Listed below are T cell receptor beta chains from one sample, sequenced in a study of cytomegalovirus exposure and HLA in healthy donors. Assay: immunoSEQ multiplex PCR; the TCRdb copy retains only in-frame clones and omits some. The sample contains about 130,000 clones, 65% to 80% of which appear only once. Source material: PBMCs. The receptors here all came from a woman aged 40 to 50 in good health and CMV-seropositive. CDR3s include the opening cysteine and the closing phenylalanine or tryptophan. A D gene is named only where the DNA matches it firmly. Size tells how often a clone was seen (once, few, many) or the class of an expanded clone, and some rows leave it out.

TRBD2 | . | TRBJ2-1 | TRBV11-2 | CASSPYPTVSGSSYNEQFF | TGTGCCAGCAGCCCTTACCCGACCGTTAGCGGGAGCTCCTACAATGAGCAGTTCTTC
. | . | TRBJ1-2 | TRBV21-1 | CASSHDRDSDGYTF | TGTGCCAGCAGCCATGACAGGGACTCTGATGGCTACACCTTC
TRBD2 | . | TRBJ2-3 | TRBV27 | CASSFTRTSGSTDTQYF | TGTGCCAGCAGTTTCACAAGGACTAGCGGTTCCACAGATACGCAGTATTTT
. | . | TRBJ1-3 | TRBV9 | CASSGGVNSGNTIYF | TGTGCCAGCAGCGGAGGCGTCAACTCTGGAAACACCATATATTTT
. | once | TRBJ1-5 | TRBV19 | CASRGEGLNQPQHF | TGTGCCAGTAGAGGTGAGGGACTAAATCAGCCCCAGCATTTT
. | . | TRBJ1-1 | TRBV5-4 | CASSQDSGNEAFF | TGTGCCAGCAGCCAAGATAGCGGCAATGAAGCTTTCTTT
. | once | TRBJ1-5 | TRBV2 | CASSDAGPANQPQHF | TGTGCCAGCAGTGATGCGGGGCCGGCCAATCAGCCCCAGCATTTT
TRBD2 | . | TRBJ2-3 | TRBV10-3 | CAISRLAGATDTQYF | TGTGCCATCAGTCGACTAGCGGGAGCCACAGATACGCAGTATTTT
. | once | TRBJ2-1 | TRBV2 | CASSKTSPSYNEQFF | TGTGCCAGCAGTAAGACTAGTCCGTCCTACAATGAGCAGTTCTTC
. | . | TRBJ2-5 | TRBV30 | CAWSVFERSETQYF | TGTGCCTGGAGTGTATTTGAGCGAAGCGAGACCCAGTACTTC
TRBD2 | . | TRBJ2-1 | TRBV27 | CASSPRLAGSENEQFF | TGTGCCAGCAGTCCCCGACTAGCGGGATCGGAGAATGAGCAGTTCTTC